This T cell receptor (beta chain) was captured by sequencing in a study of T cells after yellow fever vaccination. V was clipped by 5 bases and J by 3 bases, with 13 bases between them. CDR3 length equals 14 residues. Per the germline V gene, CDR1 is SGHTA and CDR2 is FQGTGA. Template switching with 5'RACE generated the TCR cDNA and added a universal primer site and UMIs. TCRdb re-analysed the 5' RACE reads in MiXCR, keeping a single row per CDR3 protein. This table holds some 220,000 distinct CDR3 sequences, 2.5% to 3.5% found once. The receptor was isolated from a man younger than 35 who received the YFV17D yellow fever vaccine. The chain combines TRBV7-3 with TRBJ1-1; D unclear. The material sequenced was CD4+ T cells sorted from PBMCs, taken 10 days after the yellow fever booster vaccination. This CDR3 is CASSPLGIDTEAFF. The CDR3 nucleotides are TGTGCCAGCAGCCCCCTCGGCATAGACACTGAAGCTTTCTTT.